The present TCR beta chain was sequenced within a study of cytomegalovirus exposure and HLA in healthy donors. The PCR used 60 Vbeta and 13 Jbeta primers. This table comes from immunoSEQ multiplex PCR, and its TCRdb copy is limited to in-frame clones, with some not included. The data hold under 200,000 clones, with around 77% observed a single time. Germline loops: CDR1 MDHEN, CDR2 SYDVKM. The CDR3 runs 14 residues. Trimming pared 5 bases from V and 2 bases from J, leaving 9 bases between. The V gene is TRBV28, the J gene TRBJ2-2, with D possibly being TRBD2 (5 bases). Sample: PBMCs. This clonotype originated in a female donor in good health and CMV-seronegative. The CDR3 is CASSLLGNTGELFF. CDR3 DNA sequence: TGTGCCAGCAGTCTACTAGGAAACACCGGGGAGCTGTTTTTT. Full variable domain (outside the CDR3, taken from reference TRBV28 and TRBJ2-2): DVKVTQSSRYLVKRTGEKVFLECVQDMDHENMFWYRQDPGLGLRLIYFSYDVKMKEKGDIPEGYSVSREKKERFSLILESASTNQTSMYLCASSLLGNTGELFFGEGSRLTVL.